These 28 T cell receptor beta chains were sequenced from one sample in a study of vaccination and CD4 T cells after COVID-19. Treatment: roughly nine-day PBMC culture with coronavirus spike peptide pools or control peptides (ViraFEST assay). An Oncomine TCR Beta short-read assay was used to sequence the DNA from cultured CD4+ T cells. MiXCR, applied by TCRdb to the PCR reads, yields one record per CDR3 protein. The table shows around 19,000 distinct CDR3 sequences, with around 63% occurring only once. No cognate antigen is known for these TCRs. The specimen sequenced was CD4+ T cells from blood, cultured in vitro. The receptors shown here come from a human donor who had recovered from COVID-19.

Written as DNA, the CDR3 is TGTGCCAGCAGTTCCTTCTCCGGGGAGGGAACCGGGGAGCTGTTTTTT. Translation gives CASSSFSGEGTGELFF. The V and J genes are TRBV27 and TRBJ2-2; TRBD2 aligns across 7 bases. Looked up from germline, CDR1 is MNHEY and CDR2 is SMNVEV (reference sequence). This CDR3 comprises 16 residues. The ends lost 4 bases at V and 5 bases at J; junction bases unmatched: 10.

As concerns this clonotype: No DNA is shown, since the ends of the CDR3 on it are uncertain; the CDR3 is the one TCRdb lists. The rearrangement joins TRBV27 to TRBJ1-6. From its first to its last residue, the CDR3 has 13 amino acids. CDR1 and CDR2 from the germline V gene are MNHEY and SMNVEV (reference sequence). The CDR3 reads CASSLGMGSPLHF.

The CDR3 loop reads CASSGSINYGYTF. DNA for the CDR3: TGTGCCAGCAGTGGGTCAATAAACTATGGCTACACCTTC. This chain connects TRBV6-1 to TRBJ1-2; D call uncertain. V was cut by 4 bases and J by 2 bases, with 8 bases left in between. CDR1 and CDR2 from the germline V gene are MNHNS and SASEGT. The CDR3 contains 13 residues.

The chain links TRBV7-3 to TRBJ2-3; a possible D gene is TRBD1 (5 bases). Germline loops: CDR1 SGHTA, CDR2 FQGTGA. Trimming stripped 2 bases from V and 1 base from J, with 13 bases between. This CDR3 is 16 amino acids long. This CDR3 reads CASSLVQGGGTDTQYF. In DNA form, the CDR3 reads TGTGCCAGCAGCTTAGTTCAGGGTGGTGGCACAGATACGCAGTATTTT.

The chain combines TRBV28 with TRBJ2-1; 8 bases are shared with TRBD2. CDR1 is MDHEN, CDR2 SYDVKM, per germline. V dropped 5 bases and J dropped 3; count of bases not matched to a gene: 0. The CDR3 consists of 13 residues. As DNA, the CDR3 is TGTGCCAGCAGTGGGACTAGCTACAATGAGCAGTTCTTC. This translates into CASSGTSYNEQFF. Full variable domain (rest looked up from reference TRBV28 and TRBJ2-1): DVKVTQSSRYLVKRTGEKVFLECVQDMDHENMFWYRQDPGLGLRLIYFSYDVKMKEKGDIPEGYSVSREKKERFSLILESASTNQTSMYLCASSGTSYNEQFFGPGTRLTVL.

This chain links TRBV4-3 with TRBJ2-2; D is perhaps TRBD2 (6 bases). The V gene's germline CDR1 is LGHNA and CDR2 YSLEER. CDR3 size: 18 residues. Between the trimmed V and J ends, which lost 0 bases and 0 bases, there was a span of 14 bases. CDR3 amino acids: CASSQDVRGLANTGELFF. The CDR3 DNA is TGCGCCAGCAGCCAAGATGTCCGGGGACTCGCGAACACCGGGGAGCTGTTTTTT.

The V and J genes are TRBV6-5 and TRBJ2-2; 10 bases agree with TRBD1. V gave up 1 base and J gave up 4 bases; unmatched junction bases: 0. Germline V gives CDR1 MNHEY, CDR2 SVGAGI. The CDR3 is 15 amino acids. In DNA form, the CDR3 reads TGTGCCAGCAGTTACTGGACAGGGGGCACCGGGGAGCTGTTTTTT. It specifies CASSYWTGGTGELFF.

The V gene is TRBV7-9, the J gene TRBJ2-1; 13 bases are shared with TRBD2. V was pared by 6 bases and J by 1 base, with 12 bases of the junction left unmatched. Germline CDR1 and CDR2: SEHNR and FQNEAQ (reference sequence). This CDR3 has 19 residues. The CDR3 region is CASSSIPGLAGVSYNEQFF. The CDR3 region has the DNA TGTGCCAGCAGTAGCATTCCAGGACTAGCGGGAGTTTCCTACAATGAGCAGTTCTTC.

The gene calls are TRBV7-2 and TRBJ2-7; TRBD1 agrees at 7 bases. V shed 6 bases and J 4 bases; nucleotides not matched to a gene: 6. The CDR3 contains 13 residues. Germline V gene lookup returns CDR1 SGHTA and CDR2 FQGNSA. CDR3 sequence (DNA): TGTGCCAGCAGGGACGGGACAGCTTACGAGCAGTACTTC. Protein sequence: CASRDGTAYEQYF.

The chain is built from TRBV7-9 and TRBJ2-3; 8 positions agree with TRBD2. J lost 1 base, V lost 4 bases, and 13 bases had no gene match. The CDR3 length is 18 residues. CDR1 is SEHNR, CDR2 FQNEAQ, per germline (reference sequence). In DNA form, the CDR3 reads TGTGCCAGCAGCTACTCCTGGTCGCGGGGGGACCGCACAGATACGCAGTATTTT. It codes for CASSYSWSRGDRTDTQYF.

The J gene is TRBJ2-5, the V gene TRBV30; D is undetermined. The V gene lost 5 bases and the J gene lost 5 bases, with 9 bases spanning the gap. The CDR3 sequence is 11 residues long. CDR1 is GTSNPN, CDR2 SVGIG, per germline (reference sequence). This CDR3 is CAWGREETQYF. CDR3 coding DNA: TGTGCCTGGGGCCGAGAGGAGACCCAGTACTTC.

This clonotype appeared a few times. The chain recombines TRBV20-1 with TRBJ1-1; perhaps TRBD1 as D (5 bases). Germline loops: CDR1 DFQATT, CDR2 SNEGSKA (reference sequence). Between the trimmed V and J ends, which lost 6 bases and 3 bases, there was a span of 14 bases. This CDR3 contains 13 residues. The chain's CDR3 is CSAGGRVDTEAFF. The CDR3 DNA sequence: TGCAGTGCCGGCGGCAGGGTAGACACTGAAGCTTTCTTT.

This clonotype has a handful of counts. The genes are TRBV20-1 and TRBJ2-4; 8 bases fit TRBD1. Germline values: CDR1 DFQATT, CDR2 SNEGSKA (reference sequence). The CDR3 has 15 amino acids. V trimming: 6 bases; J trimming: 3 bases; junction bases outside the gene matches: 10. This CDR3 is CSAQTGAGSKNIQYF. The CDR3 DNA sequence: TGCAGTGCCCAGACAGGGGCGGGGAGCAAAAACATTCAGTACTTC.

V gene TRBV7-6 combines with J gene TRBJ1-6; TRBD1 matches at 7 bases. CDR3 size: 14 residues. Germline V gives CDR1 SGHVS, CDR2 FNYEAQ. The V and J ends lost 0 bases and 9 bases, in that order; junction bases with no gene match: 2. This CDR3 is CASSLAGGISPLHF. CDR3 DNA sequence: TGTGCCAGCAGCTTAGCAGGGGGCATTTCACCCCTCCACTTT.

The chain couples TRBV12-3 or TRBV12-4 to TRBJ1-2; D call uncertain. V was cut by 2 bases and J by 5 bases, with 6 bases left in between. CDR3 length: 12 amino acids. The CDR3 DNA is TGTGCCAGCAGTTTACAGGCATATGGCTACACCTTC. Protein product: CASSLQAYGYTF.

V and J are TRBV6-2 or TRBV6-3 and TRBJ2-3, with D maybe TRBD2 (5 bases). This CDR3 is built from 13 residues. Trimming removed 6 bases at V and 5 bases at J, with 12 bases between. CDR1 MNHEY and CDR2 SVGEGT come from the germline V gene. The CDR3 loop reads CASRWGVRDTQYF. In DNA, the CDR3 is TGTGCCAGCAGGTGGGGAGTCAGAGATACGCAGTATTTT.

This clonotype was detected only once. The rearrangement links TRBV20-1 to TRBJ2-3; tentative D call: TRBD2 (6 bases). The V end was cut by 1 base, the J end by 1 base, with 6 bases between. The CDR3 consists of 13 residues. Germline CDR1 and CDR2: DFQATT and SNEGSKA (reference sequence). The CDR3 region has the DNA TGCAGTGCTAGAGCGGGGGGCACAGATACGCAGTATTTT. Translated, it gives CSARAGGTDTQYF.

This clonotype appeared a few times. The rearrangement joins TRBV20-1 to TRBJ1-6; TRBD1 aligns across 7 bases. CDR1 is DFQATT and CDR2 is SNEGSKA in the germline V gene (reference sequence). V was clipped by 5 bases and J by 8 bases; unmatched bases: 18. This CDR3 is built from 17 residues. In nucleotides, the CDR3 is TGCAGTGCTGCCCCTCGAGACCCCCAGGGGGTAGATTCACCCCTCCACTTT. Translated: CSAAPRDPQGVDSPLHF.

Here the CDR3 DNA reads TGTGCCAGCAGTGAAGCGGTTGGGGACAGGGTAGGCTATGGCTACACCTTC. Its translation: CASSEAVGDRVGYGYTF. V gene TRBV6-1 combines with J gene TRBJ1-2; TRBD1 agrees at 9 bases. V shed 0 bases and J 4 bases; nucleotides not matched to a gene: 9. The CDR3 extends over 17 amino acids. The V gene's germline CDR1 is MNHNS and CDR2 SASEGT.

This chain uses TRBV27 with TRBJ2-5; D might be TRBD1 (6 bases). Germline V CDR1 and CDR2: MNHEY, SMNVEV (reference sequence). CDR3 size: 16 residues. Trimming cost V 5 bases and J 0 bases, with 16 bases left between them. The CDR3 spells CASSPLRGTYQETQYF. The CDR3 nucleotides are TGTGCCAGCAGTCCCCTGAGGGGGACGTACCAAGAGACCCAGTACTTC.

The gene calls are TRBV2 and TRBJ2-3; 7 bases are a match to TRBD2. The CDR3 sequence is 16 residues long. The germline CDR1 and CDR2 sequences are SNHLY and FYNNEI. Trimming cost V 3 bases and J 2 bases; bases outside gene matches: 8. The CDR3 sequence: CASSERAGRNTDTQYF. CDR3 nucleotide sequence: TGTGCCAGCAGTGAGCGAGCGGGGCGTAACACAGATACGCAGTATTTT. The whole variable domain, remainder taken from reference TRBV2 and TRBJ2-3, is EPEVTQTPSHQVTQMGQEVILRCVPISNHLYFYWYRQILGQKVEFLVSFYNNEISEKSEIFDDQFSVERPDGSNFTLKIRSTKLEDSAMYFCASSERAGRNTDTQYFGPGTRLTVL.

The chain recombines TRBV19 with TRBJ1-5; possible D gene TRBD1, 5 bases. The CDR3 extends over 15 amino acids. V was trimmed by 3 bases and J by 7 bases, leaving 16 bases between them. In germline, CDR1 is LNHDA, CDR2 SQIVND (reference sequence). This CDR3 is CASSMTRGVGQPQHF. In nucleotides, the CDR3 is TGTGCCAGTAGTATGACGAGGGGCGTCGGCCAGCCCCAGCATTTT.

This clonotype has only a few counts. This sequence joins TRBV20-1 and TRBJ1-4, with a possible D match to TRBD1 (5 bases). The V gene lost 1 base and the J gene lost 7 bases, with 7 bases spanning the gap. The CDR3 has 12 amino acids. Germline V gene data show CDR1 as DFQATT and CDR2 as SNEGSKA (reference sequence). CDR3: CSARAGTEKLFF. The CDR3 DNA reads TGCAGTGCTAGAGCGGGGACTGAAAAACTGTTTTTT.

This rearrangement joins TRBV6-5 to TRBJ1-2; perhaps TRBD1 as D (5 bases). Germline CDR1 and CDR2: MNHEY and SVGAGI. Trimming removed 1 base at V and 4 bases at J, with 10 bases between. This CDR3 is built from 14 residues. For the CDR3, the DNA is TGTGCCAGCAGTTACTTTCTCGGGGCCTATGGCTACACCTTC. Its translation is CASSYFLGAYGYTF.

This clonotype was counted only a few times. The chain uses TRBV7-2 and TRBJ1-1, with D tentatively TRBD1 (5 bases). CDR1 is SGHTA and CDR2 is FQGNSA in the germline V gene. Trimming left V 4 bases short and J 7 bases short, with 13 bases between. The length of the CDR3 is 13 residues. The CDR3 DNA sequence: TGTGCCAGCAGCTCGGATCGACAGCTTGAAGCTTTCTTT. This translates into CASSSDRQLEAFF.

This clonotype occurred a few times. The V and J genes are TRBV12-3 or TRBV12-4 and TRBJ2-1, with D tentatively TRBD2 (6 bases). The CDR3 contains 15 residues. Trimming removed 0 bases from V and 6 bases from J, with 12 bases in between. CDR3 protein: CASSLAGGRGNEQFF. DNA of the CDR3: TGTGCCAGCAGTTTAGCGGGGGGAAGGGGCAATGAGCAGTTCTTC.

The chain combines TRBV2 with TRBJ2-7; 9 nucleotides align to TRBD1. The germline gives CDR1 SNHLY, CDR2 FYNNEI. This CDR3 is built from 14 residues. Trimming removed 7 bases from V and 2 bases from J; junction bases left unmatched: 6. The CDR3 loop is CASKDGTGTYEQYF. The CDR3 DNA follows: TGTGCCAGCAAGGACGGGACAGGGACCTACGAGCAGTACTTC. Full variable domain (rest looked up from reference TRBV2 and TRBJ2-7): EPEVTQTPSHQVTQMGQEVILRCVPISNHLYFYWYRQILGQKVEFLVSFYNNEISEKSEIFDDQFSVERPDGSNFTLKIRSTKLEDSAMYFCASKDGTGTYEQYFGPGTRLTVT.

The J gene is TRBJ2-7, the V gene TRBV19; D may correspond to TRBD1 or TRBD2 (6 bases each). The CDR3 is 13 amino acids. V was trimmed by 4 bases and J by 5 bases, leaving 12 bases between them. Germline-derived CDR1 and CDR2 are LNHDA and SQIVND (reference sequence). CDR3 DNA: TGTGCCAGTAGTAGGGGGGCGTTAAACGAGCAGTACTTC. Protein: CASSRGALNEQYF.